This TCR beta chain originates from a study of CD8+ T cells in alopecia areata. cDNA serving as the sequencing template came from extracted, reverse transcribed RNA. Clones were read by immunoSEQ multiplex PCR, and TCRdb kept only the in-frame ones, dropping some. Of about 120,000 clones in the sample, around 53% were seen once. The treatment is: oral pan-JAK inhibitor, 5-10 mg twice daily. Regarding this clone: At one boundary the junction diverges from the germline segment, which might be a read error.

Here the sequenced sample was CD8+ T cells sorted from blood, taken at week 24, from a patient treated with tofacitinib. The TCR comes from a human donor with alopecia areata.

CDR3 sequence reads: CASSVGEARNF. The CDR3 DNA follows: TGTGCCAGCAGTGTTGGCGAGGCCCGGAACTTC. The chain combines TRBV2 with TRBJ1-2, with D unclear. The germline CDR1 and CDR2 sequences are SNHLY and FYNNEI. This CDR3 spans 11 amino acids.